What follows are 25 T cell receptor beta chains derived from one specimen sequenced in a study of blood T cell repertoires in COVID-19. The method was immunoSEQ multiplex PCR; TCRdb's version includes in-frame clones alone and lacks a portion of them. Here the sample spans a few hundred thousand clones, around 83% being singletons. Sequenced: peripheral blood. The source of these receptors is a woman in her 50s with COVID-19, enrolled during active disease.

In regard to this clone: Other DNA sequences in this specimen translate into the identical CDR3. The rearrangement joins TRBV4-3 to TRBJ2-1; TRBD2 matches 11 bases. The germline V gene has CDR1 LGHNA and CDR2 YSLEER. Losses at the gene ends were 3 bases for V and 7 bases for J; bases not matched to a gene: 8. The CDR3 is made up of 16 amino acids. The CDR3 DNA reads as TGCGCCAGCAGCCAGGAATTAGCGGGGGGGCGTAATGAGCAGTTCTTC. It encodes CASSQELAGGRNEQFF.

The J gene is TRBJ2-2, the V gene TRBV5-1; TRBD1 aligns across 7 bases. CDR3 length equals 17 residues. CDR1 and CDR2 from the germline V gene are SGHRS and YFSETQ. Losses at the gene ends were 3 bases for V and 4 bases for J; bases not matched to a gene: 12. CDR3 bases: TGCGCCAGCAGCTGGACCACAGGGGCCCCGGGCACCGGGGAGCTGTTTTTT. Translation gives CASSWTTGAPGTGELFF.

V is TRBV10-3 and J is TRBJ1-6, with unresolved D. Germline CDR1 reads ENHRY; CDR2 reads SYGVKD. CDR3 length: 15 amino acids. Trimming cost V 5 bases and J 10 bases, with 18 bases left between them. CDR3 sequence (DNA): TGTGCCATCAGTTCTGAGGAGGGATTGATATCACCCCTCCACTTT. This encodes CAISSEEGLISPLHF.

The chain couples TRBV12-3 or TRBV12-4 to TRBJ2-3; 7 positions match TRBD2. Trimming at V came to 6 bases and at J to 4 bases, leaving 4 bases not matched to a gene. The CDR3 loop spans 13 amino acids. The CDR3 is CASSQGGADTQYF. In DNA form, the CDR3 reads TGTGCCAGCAGCCAGGGAGGGGCAGATACGCAGTATTTT.

This sequence joins TRBV9 and TRBJ1-1; 7 positions match TRBD1. This CDR3 region has 14 residues. Trimming removed 1 base from V and 5 bases from J; junction bases left unmatched: 5. From germline, CDR1 is SGDLS and CDR2 YYNGEE. The CDR3 region is CASSVSGRGTEAFF. CDR3 nucleotides: TGTGCCAGCAGCGTATCGGGCAGGGGGACTGAAGCTTTCTTT.

This clone has a handful of counts. The CDR3 is CASSEGPGNYGYTF. The CDR3 nucleotides read TGCGCCAGCAGTGAGGGGCCGGGGAACTATGGCTACACCTTC. The chain combines TRBV10-1 with TRBJ1-2; no firm D call. This CDR3 region has 14 residues. V was shortened by 2 bases and J by 2 bases, with 9 bases between the two germline ends. Germline CDR1 reads WNHNN; CDR2 reads SYGVQD (reference sequence).

This rearrangement joins TRBV7-6 to TRBJ1-6; 7 bases fit TRBD1. The V gene's germline CDR1 is SGHVS and CDR2 FNYEAQ. Trimming cost V 3 bases and J 8 bases; bases outside gene matches: 7. This CDR3 has 15 residues. CDR3 protein: CASSFYRDRDSPLHF. CDR3 sequence (DNA): TGTGCCAGCAGCTTTTACCGGGACAGAGATTCACCCCTCCACTTT.

The rearrangement uses TRBV9 and TRBJ1-1, with 8 nucleotides matching TRBD1. Trimming took 4 bases from V and 3 from J; bases not matched to a gene: 2. Germline V gene data show CDR1 as SGDLS and CDR2 as YYNGEE. CDR3 length: 13 amino acids. The CDR3 spells CASSLTGDTEAFF. As DNA, the CDR3 is TGTGCCAGCAGCCTGACAGGGGACACTGAAGCTTTCTTT.

This clone was found once. The rearrangement uses TRBV7-2 and TRBJ1-4; a possible D gene is TRBD1 (5 bases). The V gene lost 1 base and the J gene lost 8 bases, with 8 bases spanning the gap. The germline V gene has CDR1 SGHTA and CDR2 FQGNSA. The CDR3 sequence is 13 residues long. Written as DNA, the CDR3 is TGTGCCAGCAGCTTAGGACAGCTAGAAAAACTGTTTTTT. Its translation: CASSLGQLEKLFF.

The genes are TRBV19 and TRBJ1-4, with 8 bases identical to TRBD1. The germline gives CDR1 LNHDA, CDR2 SQIVND (reference sequence). The V gene end was trimmed by 5 bases and the J gene end by 8 bases; junction bases not matched to a gene: 10. The CDR3 consists of 15 residues. In DNA, the CDR3 is TGTGCCAGTAGTTCTTTACAGGGGGTTGGGGAAAAACTGTTTTTT. It translates to CASSSLQGVGEKLFF.

The J gene is TRBJ2-7, the V gene TRBV10-2, with 8 bases aligning to TRBD1. With V trimmed by 3 bases and J by 4 bases, 5 bases remained unmatched. The CDR3 consists of 14 residues. Per the germline V gene, CDR1 is WSHSY and CDR2 is SAAADI. CDR3 DNA: TGCGCCAGCAGTGAACGAACAGGGGGGTACGAGCAGTACTTC. Protein: CASSERTGGYEQYF.

The rearrangement uses TRBV19 and TRBJ1-2; a weak D match, TRBD1 (6 bases). There are 14 residues in the CDR3. V lost 3 bases to trimming and J lost 6 bases, with 14 bases between them. The germline V gene has CDR1 LNHDA and CDR2 SQIVND (reference sequence). For the CDR3, the DNA is TGTGCCAGTAGTATCGGGCAGGGGTTTAATGGCTACACCTTC. Its protein product is CASSIGQGFNGYTF.

The chain recombines TRBV19 with TRBJ1-1; a possible D gene is TRBD1 (5 bases). Trimming removed 5 bases from V and 3 bases from J, with 13 bases in between. The germline CDR1 and CDR2 sequences are LNHDA and SQIVND (reference sequence). The CDR3 is 14 residues long. The CDR3 DNA reads as TGTGCCAGTAGTGGGGGGGTAAGTGACACTGAAGCTTTCTTT. It is translated as CASSGGVSDTEAFF.

The gene calls are TRBV30 and TRBJ1-4, with D uncertain. This CDR3 has 14 amino acids. Germline V gene sequence: CDR1 GTSNPN, CDR2 SVGIG (reference sequence). Trimming pared 6 bases from V and 1 base from J, leaving 12 bases between. Written as DNA, the CDR3 is TGTGCCTGCTCCCAAGGGAGAACTAATGAAAAACTGTTTTTT. Its protein product is CACSQGRTNEKLFF.

This clone was counted a single time. The chain couples TRBV5-1 to TRBJ2-1, with 7 nucleotides matching TRBD1. Trimming removed 4 bases from V and 3 bases from J; junction bases left unmatched: 4. The CDR3 covers 14 residues. Germline-derived CDR1 and CDR2 are SGHRS and YFSETQ. The CDR3 nucleotides are TGCGCCAGCAGCCAGGGGGACAACTACAATGAGCAGTTCTTC. Its translation: CASSQGDNYNEQFF.

CDR3: CASSEWRGGGNEQFF. In nucleotides, the CDR3 is TGTGCCAGCAGTGAATGGCGGGGGGGCGGGAATGAGCAGTTCTTC. V gene TRBV6-1 combines with J gene TRBJ2-1; 9 bases match TRBD2. V was clipped by 2 bases and J by 7 bases; unmatched bases: 6. Germline V CDR1 and CDR2: MNHNS, SASEGT. The CDR3 has 15 residues.

The CDR3 DNA reads as TGTGCCAGCAGCACCCCGGGACTAGCGGCAAACAATGAGCAGTTCTTC. It encodes CASSTPGLAANNEQFF. The rearrangement joins TRBV7-2 to TRBJ2-1, with 11 bases aligning to TRBD2. Germline values: CDR1 SGHTA, CDR2 FQGNSA. V shed 5 bases and J 5 bases; nucleotides not matched to a gene: 8. The CDR3 totals 16 residues.

This chain links TRBV5-1 with TRBJ2-2; a weak D match, TRBD2 (5 bases). There are 15 residues in the CDR3. V was clipped by 4 bases and J by 0 bases, with 10 bases between them. From germline, CDR1 is SGHRS and CDR2 YFSETQ. The CDR3 loop reads CASSPGLTNTGELFF. CDR3 nucleotides: TGCGCCAGCAGCCCTGGACTTACGAACACCGGGGAGCTGTTTTTT.

The chain has TRBV5-6 and TRBJ1-2; 8 nucleotides match TRBD1. Germline values: CDR1 SGHDT, CDR2 YYEEEE. The CDR3 is 14 amino acids. J gave up 2 bases and V 4 bases, and 4 bases lay outside the gene matches. This CDR3 reads CASSTRQGNYGYTF. The CDR3 nucleotides are TGTGCCAGCAGCACACGACAGGGGAACTATGGCTACACCTTC. Full variable domain (missing parts from reference TRBV5-6 and TRBJ1-2): DAGVTQSPTHLIKTRGQQVTLRCSPKSGHDTVSWYQQALGQGPQFIFQYYEEEERQRGNFPDRFSGHQFPNYSSELNVNALLLGDSALYLCASSTRQGNYGYTFGSGTRLTVV.

This chain joins TRBV28 and TRBJ2-5; the match to TRBD2 covers 8 bases. Trimming removed 5 bases from V and 6 bases from J; junction bases left unmatched: 17. The CDR3 runs 17 residues. Germline CDR1 reads MDHEN; CDR2 reads SYDVKM. The CDR3 sequence is CASSPSGFGTRSKTQYF. The CDR3 nucleotides are TGTGCCAGCAGTCCCTCTGGCTTTGGGACTAGGTCTAAGACCCAGTACTTC.

This sequence joins TRBV7-8 and TRBJ2-7; D is possibly TRBD1 (6 bases). Looked up from germline, CDR1 is SGHVS and CDR2 is FQNEAQ. Trimming cost V 3 bases and J 5 bases, with 17 bases left between them. The CDR3 is 15 residues long. In nucleotides, the CDR3 is TGTGCCAGCAGCTTGACGTCCCGTGGGGGCAACGAGCAGTACGTC. It is translated as CASSLTSRGGNEQYV.

The V call is TRBV6-6, the J call TRBJ1-1, with D tentatively TRBD1 (5 bases). Germline lookup yields CDR1 MNHNY and CDR2 SVGAGI (reference sequence). The CDR3 sequence is 16 residues long. V was pared by 6 bases and J by 2 bases, with 19 bases between. CDR3 loop: CASRNSGGRANTEAFF. The CDR3 nucleotides are TGTGCCAGCAGAAACTCGGGAGGCAGGGCTAACACTGAAGCTTTCTTT.

The V and J genes are TRBV9 and TRBJ2-3; tentatively, D is TRBD1 (6 bases). Trimming pared 0 bases from V and 1 base from J, leaving 12 bases between. Germline CDR1 is SGDLS and CDR2 is YYNGEE. This CDR3 spans 16 amino acids. This CDR3 reads CASSVGGGPRTDTQYF. DNA for the CDR3: TGTGCCAGCAGCGTAGGAGGGGGACCCCGCACAGATACGCAGTATTTT. The full variable domain, rest sourced from reference TRBV9 and TRBJ2-3, is DSGVTQTPKHLITATGQRVTLRCSPRSGDLSVYWYQQSLDQGLQFLIQYYNGEERAKGNILERFSAQQFPDLHSELNLSSLELGDSALYFCASSVGGGPRTDTQYFGPGTRLTVL.

Only a few counts were recorded for this clone. The genes are TRBV28 and TRBJ1-3; D remains unclear. CDR3 length equals 13 residues. The germline gives CDR1 MDHEN, CDR2 SYDVKM. Trimming left V 3 bases short and J 8 bases short, with 11 bases between. CDR3: CASSLQVEDTIYF. Written as DNA, the CDR3 is TGTGCCAGCAGTTTGCAGGTTGAAGACACCATATATTTT.

The V call is TRBV5-1, the J call TRBJ2-5; TRBD2 aligns across 12 bases. This CDR3 is 20 amino acids long. Germline V lookup: CDR1 SGHRS, CDR2 YFSETQ. The trim removed 3 bases at V and 4 bases at J, leaving 19 bases unmatched. The CDR3 loop is CASSSRGAGTSGPLGETQYF. CDR3 nucleotides: TGCGCCAGCAGCTCTCGCGGGGCCGGGACTAGCGGGCCACTCGGAGAGACCCAGTACTTC.